This section outlines one TCR beta chain sequence together with its context. No antigen is known for it. The source of the sample is a study of T-cell reconstitution after alpha-beta-depleted transplantation in children. Study-level findings and limits: Surviving recipient T cells and thymic progenitors produced the high day-60 TCRbeta diversity seen in some patients. Reports say that about two months after transplant, the alpha-beta T cells came out of several hundred graft clones that had expanded. A year had passed since transplant, and T-cell counts and diversity by then came mostly from newly produced T cells.

The library targeted TCRbeta and was prepared with unique molecular identifiers. TCRdb redid the calling of the PCR reads with MiXCR, one entry per CDR3 protein. There are about 350,000 distinct CDR3 sequences in the sample; 15% to 20% occur only once, and 35% to 50% lies in the top ten. V dropped 6 bases and J dropped 5; count of bases not matched to a gene: 12. CDR3 length: 15 residues. The sequencing used PBMCs, mostly from graft donor cells, collected 360 days after TCRalphabeta/CD19-depleted stem cell transplant. This receptor was taken from a male patient aged 2-15 years who had a stem cell transplant for acute lymphoblastic leukemia, so the T cells may come from the graft donor. V gene TRBV12-3 or TRBV12-4 combines with J gene TRBJ2-5; TRBD1 agrees at 7 bases. The CDR3 here is CASSPPGQWKETQYF. The CDR3, as DNA: TGTGCCAGCAGCCCCCCGGGACAGTGGAAGGAGACCCAGTACTTC.